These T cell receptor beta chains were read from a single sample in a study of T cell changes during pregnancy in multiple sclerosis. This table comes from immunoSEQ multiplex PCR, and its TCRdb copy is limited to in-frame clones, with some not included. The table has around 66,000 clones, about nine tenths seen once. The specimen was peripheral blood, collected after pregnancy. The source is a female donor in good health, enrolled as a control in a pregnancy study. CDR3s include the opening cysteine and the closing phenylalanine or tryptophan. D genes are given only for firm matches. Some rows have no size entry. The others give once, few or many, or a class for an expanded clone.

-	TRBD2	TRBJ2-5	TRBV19	CASSIGQLAGLETQYF	TGTGCCAGTAGTATAGGTCAACTAGCGGGGCTAGAGACCCAGTACTTC
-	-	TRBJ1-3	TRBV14	CASSQTYSGNTIYF	TGTGCCAGCAGTCAAACCTACTCTGGAAACACCATATATTTT
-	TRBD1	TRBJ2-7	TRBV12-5	CASGDRAEQYF	TGTGCTAGTGGAGACAGGGCCGAGCAGTACTTC
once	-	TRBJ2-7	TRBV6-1	CASSEIRAGTLLF	TGTGCCAGCAGTGAAATTCGGGCGGGGACCTTGCTCTTC
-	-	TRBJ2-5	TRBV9	CASSFGLSYQETQYF	TGTGCCAGCAGCTTCGGACTATCGTACCAAGAGACCCAGTACTTC
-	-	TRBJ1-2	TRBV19	CASSSLGPDGYTF	TGTGCCAGTAGTTCCCTAGGTCCTGATGGCTACACCTTC
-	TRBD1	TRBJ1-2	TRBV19	CASTPGQGSYGYTF	TGTGCCAGTACCCCGGGACAGGGATCCTATGGCTACACCTTC
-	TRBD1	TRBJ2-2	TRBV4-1	CASSPRTGGPGELFF	TGCGCCAGCAGCCCGAGGACAGGGGGCCCCGGGGAGCTGTTTTTT
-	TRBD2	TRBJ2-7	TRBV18	CASSPPGGDYEQYF	TGTGCCAGCTCACCACCTGGGGGGGACTACGAGCAGTACTTC
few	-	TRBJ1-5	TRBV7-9	CASSLGQGYRGNQPQHF	TGTGCCAGCAGCTTGGGGCAGGGGTATAGGGGCAATCAGCCCCAGCATTTT
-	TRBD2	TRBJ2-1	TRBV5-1	CASMGSGGLLRGNEQFF	TGCGCCAGCATGGGTAGCGGGGGACTGTTGAGAGGCAATGAGCAGTTCTTC
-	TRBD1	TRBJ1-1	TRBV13	CASSFRQGNTEAFF	TGTGCCAGCAGCTTTCGACAGGGGAACACTGAAGCTTTCTTT
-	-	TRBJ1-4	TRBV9	CASSVGSRGTNEKLFF	TGTGCCAGCAGCGTGGGGAGCAGGGGAACTAATGAAAAACTGTTTTTT
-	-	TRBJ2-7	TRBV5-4	CASSSGVAYEQYF	TGTGCCAGCAGCTCAGGGGTTGCCTACGAGCAGTACTTC
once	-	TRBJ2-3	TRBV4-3	CASSQVFQGSPDTQYF	TGCGCCAGCAGCCAAGTATTCCAGGGGTCCCCAGATACGCAGTATTTT
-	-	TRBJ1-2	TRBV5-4	CASSLAGDGYTF	TGTGCCAGCAGCTTGGCAGGGGATGGCTACACCTTC
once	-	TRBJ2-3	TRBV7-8	CASSIDDSVSTDTQYF	TGTGCCAGCAGCATCGACGACAGTGTAAGCACAGATACGCAGTATTTT
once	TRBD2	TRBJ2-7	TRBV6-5	CASSFYGTRDEQYF	TGTGCCAGCAGTTTTTACGGGACTAGAGACGAGCAGTACTTC
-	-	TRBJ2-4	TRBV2	CASSDIYRAENIQYF	TGTGCCAGCAGTGATATCTACAGGGCCGAAAACATTCAGTACTTC
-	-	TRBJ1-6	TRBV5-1	CASSNRGTSSSYNSPLHF	TGCGCCAGCAGCAACCGCGGGACGTCGAGCTCCTATAATTCACCCCTCCACTTT
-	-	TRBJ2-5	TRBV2	CASSQAYQETQYF	TGTGCCAGCAGTCAGGCGTACCAAGAGACCCAGTACTTC
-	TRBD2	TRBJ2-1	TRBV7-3	CASSLTGSAGGSYNEQFF	TGTGCCAGCAGCTTAACGGGTTCCGCGGGGGGTTCCTACAATGAGCAGTTCTTC
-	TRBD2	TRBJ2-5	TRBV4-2	CASSPLAGEETQYF	TGTGCCAGCAGTCCCCTAGCGGGGGAAGAGACCCAGTACTTC
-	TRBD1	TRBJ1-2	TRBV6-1	CASSEPRPGQGPYGYTF	TGTGCCAGCAGTGAACCCAGGCCGGGACAGGGACCCTATGGCTACACCTTC
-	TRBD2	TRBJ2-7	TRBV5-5	CASSLAAAGGRWEQYF	TGTGCCAGCAGCTTGGCCGCGGCGGGGGGGCGTTGGGAGCAGTACTTC
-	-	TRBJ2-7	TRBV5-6	CASSLVDSYEQYF	TGTGCCAGCAGCTTGGTAGACAGCTACGAGCAGTACTTC
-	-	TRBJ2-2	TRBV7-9	CASSFPRNTGELFF	TGTGCCAGCAGCTTCCCGAGGAACACCGGGGAGCTGTTTTTT
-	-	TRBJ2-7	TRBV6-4	CASRITGKVSYEQYF	TGTGCCAGCAGGATCACAGGGAAGGTGTCCTACGAGCAGTACTTC
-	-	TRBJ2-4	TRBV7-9	CASSPSLAKNIQYF	TGTGCCAGCAGCCCCTCCCTAGCCAAAAACATTCAGTACTTC
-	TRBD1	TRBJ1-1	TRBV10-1	CASTTLGDRGRSTEAFF	TGCGCCAGCACAACTCTGGGGGACAGGGGGCGTAGCACTGAAGCTTTCTTT
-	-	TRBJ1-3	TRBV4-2	CASSQERSPNTIYF	TGTGCCAGCAGCCAAGAAAGGAGTCCAAACACCATATATTTT
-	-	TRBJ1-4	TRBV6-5	CASSGDTSNEKLFF	TGTGCCAGCAGTGGGGACACTTCTAATGAAAAACTGTTTTTT
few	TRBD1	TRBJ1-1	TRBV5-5	CASSLAGTGMVTEAFF	TGTGCCAGCAGCTTGGCCGGGACAGGGATGGTCACTGAAGCTTTCTTT
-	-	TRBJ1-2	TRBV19	CASSINGQGGYGYTF	TGTGCCAGTAGTATTAACGGGCAGGGAGGTTATGGCTACACCTTC
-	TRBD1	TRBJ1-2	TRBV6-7	CASSYSPGQVNYGYTF	TGTGCCAGCAGTTACAGTCCCGGACAGGTAAACTATGGCTACACCTTC
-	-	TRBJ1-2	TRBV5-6	CASSQGQVFPTNYGYTF	TGTGCCAGCAGCCAGGGGCAGGTGTTTCCTACTAACTATGGCTACACCTTC
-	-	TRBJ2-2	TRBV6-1	CASSEFPGGTGELFF	TGTGCCAGCAGTGAGTTTCCAGGAGGAACCGGGGAGCTGTTTTTT
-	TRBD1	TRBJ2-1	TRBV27	CASSLSGWDRGYNEQFF	TGTGCCAGCAGTTTATCGGGGTGGGACAGGGGATACAATGAGCAGTTCTTC
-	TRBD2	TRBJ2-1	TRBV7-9	CASSLGLVPNEQFF	TGTGCCAGCAGCTTGGGACTAGTTCCCAATGAGCAGTTCTTC
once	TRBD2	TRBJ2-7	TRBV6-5	CASRYKAGEAYEQYF	TGTGCCAGCCGCTATAAAGCGGGGGAAGCCTACGAGCAGTACTTC
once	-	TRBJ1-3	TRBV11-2	CASSPRRISGNTIYF	TGTGCCAGCAGCCCACGCAGGATCTCTGGAAACACCATATATTTT
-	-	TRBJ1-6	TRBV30	CAWRTRTANSPLHF	TGTGCCTGGAGGACCAGGACAGCTAATTCACCCCTCCACTTT
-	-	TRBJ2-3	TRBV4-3	CASSQRWRGGTSTDTQYF	TGCGCCAGCAGCCAACGTTGGAGGGGGGGCACGAGCACAGATACGCAGTATTTT
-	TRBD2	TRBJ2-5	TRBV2	CASSSDGTSEIGTQYF	TGTGCCAGCAGTTCCGACGGGACTAGCGAAATAGGGACCCAGTACTTC
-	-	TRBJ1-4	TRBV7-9	CATRRAGDEKLFF	TGTGCCACCCGCAGGGCAGGGGATGAAAAACTGTTTTTT
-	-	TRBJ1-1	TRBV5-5	CASSSPGGLNTEAFF	TGTGCCAGCAGCTCTCCGGGGGGCTTGAACACTGAAGCTTTCTTT
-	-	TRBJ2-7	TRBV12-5	CASGLERTRTGEQYF	TGTGCTAGTGGTTTGGAACGTACCCGTACGGGGGAGCAGTACTTC
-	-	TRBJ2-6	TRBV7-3	CASSLTGVNSRNVLTF	TGTGCCAGCAGCTTAACCGGGGTGAACAGCCGGAACGTCCTGACTTTC
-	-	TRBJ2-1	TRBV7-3	CASSPRNPLYGLEGGYNEQFF	TGTGCCAGCAGCCCCCGGAATCCCCTGTACGGTCTTGAGGGTGGCTACAATGAGCAGTTCTTC
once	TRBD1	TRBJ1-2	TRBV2	CANTGTGDYGYTF	TGTGCCAACACCGGGACAGGGGACTATGGCTACACCTTC